A selection of T cell receptor beta chains follows, all from one sample in a study of identical twins. TCRdb re-called the 5' RACE reads with MiXCR, one entry per CDR3 protein. This sample has 400,000 to 500,000 distinct CDR3 sequences, with less than 20% found just once. The sequencing sample was made of naive T cells sorted from blood. The receptors here all came from a man in his forties or fifties in good health. CDR3s include the opening cysteine and the closing phenylalanine or tryptophan. The D gene is left open where the match is weak. Only part of the rows carry a size: once, few, many, or a class if the clone is expanded.

>many|-|TRBJ2-7|TRBV29-1
TGCAGCGTTGGACAGAATTACGAGCAGTACTTC
CSVGQNYEQYF
>-|TRBD1|TRBJ1-2|TRBV12-3/TRBV12-4
TGTGCCAGCAGCTGGGGACAGCTCTATGGCTACACCTTC
CASSWGQLYGYTF
>-|-|TRBJ2-1|TRBV6-5
TGTGCCAGCAGTTACGCAGACAACAATGAGCAGTTCTTC
CASSYADNNEQFF
>many|TRBD1|TRBJ1-2|TRBV6-5
TGTGCCAGCAGTAACCGACAGGGGTATCGAACAGCCACCTTC
CASSNRQGYRTATF
>-|TRBD1|TRBJ2-1|TRBV25-1
TGTGCCAGCAGTGGACAGGGGTTCAATGAGCAGTTCTTC
CASSGQGFNEQFF
>many|-|TRBJ2-3|TRBV24-1
TGTGCCACCGAGGACCTCCGGGCGGATACGCAGTATTTT
CATEDLRADTQYF
>-|-|TRBJ1-1|TRBV3-1
TGTGCCAGCAGCCTAGGGGAGGGTACTGAAGCTTTCTTT
CASSLGEGTEAFF
>-|-|TRBJ2-7|TRBV6-5
TGTGCCAGCAGTTACGCTAGCGTGCGTTGGGACGAGCAGTACTTC
CASSYASVRWDEQYF
>-|-|TRBJ2-7|TRBV20-1
TGCAGTGCTAGAGCAGGGAGACCTTACGAGCAGTACTTC
CSARAGRPYEQYF
>few|-|TRBJ2-1|TRBV27
TGTGCCTCCGCGGGCCCAGCGTACTACAATGAGCAGTTCTTC
CASAGPAYYNEQFF
>-|TRBD1|TRBJ2-3|TRBV5-1
TGCGCCAGCAGCCGCGGGACAGGGTACACAGATACGCAGTATTTT
CASSRGTGYTDTQYF
>-|-|TRBJ2-5|TRBV21-1
TGTGCCAGCCCGTGGGTTACGGAAGGAGGGGAGACCCAGTACTTC
CASPWVTEGGETQYF
>many|-|TRBJ2-4|TRBV5-1
TGCGCCAGCAGCTTGGATCTAGCCAAAAACATTCAGTACTTC
CASSLDLAKNIQYF
>-|TRBD1|TRBJ1-2|TRBV5-5
TGTGCCAGCAGCTGGGACAGGGGGGACTATGGCTACCCCTTC
CASSWDRGDYGYPF
>few|TRBD2|TRBJ2-7|TRBV4-2
TGTGCCAGCAGCCTAGATAGCGGGGGCTCCTACGAGCAGTACTTC
CASSLDSGGSYEQYF
>few|-|TRBJ2-1|TRBV6-2/TRBV6-3
TGTGCCAGCAGTAGACCCGGGACTCGTTACAATGAGCAGTTCTTC
CASSRPGTRYNEQFF
>few|TRBD2|TRBJ2-1|TRBV27
TGTGCCAGCAACAGCGGGGGGCCCTACAATGAGCAGTTCTTC
CASNSGGPYNEQFF
>many|-|TRBJ1-1|TRBV20-1
TGCAGTGCTAGAGAACGCGGGGGACGGTCTGAAGCTTTCTTT
CSARERGGRSEAFF
>-|TRBD1|TRBJ2-7|TRBV7-9
TGTGCCTGCTCGGGGACAGGGGTCTACGAGCAGTACTTC
CACSGTGVYEQYF
>-|-|TRBJ2-7|TRBV7-8
TGTGCCAGCAGCTTAGACAGGGTGGCCTACGAGCAGTACTTC
CASSLDRVAYEQYF
>many|TRBD1|TRBJ2-7|TRBV5-1
TGCGCCAGCAGCTTGACCGGGACAGGGGGCTACGAGCAGTACTTC
CASSLTGTGGYEQYF
>-|TRBD1|TRBJ2-4|TRBV7-6
TGTGCCAGCAGCTTAGGTGCGAGGGGGCAGGGGACCATTCAGTACTTC
CASSLGARGQGTIQYF
>-|TRBD2|TRBJ2-7|TRBV9
TGTGCCAGCAGCGTAGGTAGCGGGAGCGCCTCGGGCAAGCAGTACTTC
CASSVGSGSASGKQYF
>few|TRBD1|TRBJ2-3|TRBV5-1
TGCGCCAGCAGCTTTACCCATAGACAGGGTAGAAGTGCAGATACGCAGTATTTT
CASSFTHRQGRSADTQYF
>-|-|TRBJ1-1|TRBV15
TGTGCCACCAGGGGGTTTTTCATGAACACTGAAGCTTTCTTT
CATRGFFMNTEAFF
>-|-|TRBJ1-2|TRBV20-1
TGCAGTGTCAGTGCCAGTAACTATGGCTACACCTTC
CSVSASNYGYTF
>few|-|TRBJ1-5|TRBV20-1
TGCAGTGCTACCGGGACAACAAATAGCAATCAGCCCCAGCATTTT
CSATGTTNSNQPQHF
>many|TRBD2|TRBJ2-3|TRBV20-1
TGCAGTGCTCGTGTGACCAGCGGGATAGATACGCAGTATTTT
CSARVTSGIDTQYF
>few|-|TRBJ2-1|TRBV20-1
TGCAGTGCTAGTTGGGGGGGCTATGAGCAGTTCTTC
CSASWGGYEQFF
>many|-|TRBJ1-1|TRBV10-3
TGTGCCATCAGTGACAGGGGAAAAACTGAAGCTTTCTTT
CAISDRGKTEAFF
>few|-|TRBJ2-5|TRBV5-1
TGCGCCAGCAGCTTGGCCTACGAGGAGACCCAGTACTTC
CASSLAYEETQYF
>few|TRBD1|TRBJ2-5|TRBV10-3
TGTGCCATTAGACAGGGCGGGCAAGAGACCCAGTACTTC
CAIRQGGQETQYF
>-|TRBD2|TRBJ2-7|TRBV10-2
TGCGCCAGCAGTGTTCGACTAGCGGAGGTCTCCTACGAGCAGTACTTC
CASSVRLAEVSYEQYF
>few|-|TRBJ2-5|TRBV5-1
TGCGCCAGCAGCTTAGACACAACACAGTACTTC
CASSLDTTQYF
>few|-|TRBJ1-5|TRBV6-5
TGTGCCAGCAGTTACACTCGTGGGGGTAGAGATCAGCCCCAGCATTTT
CASSYTRGGRDQPQHF
>many|-|TRBJ2-1|TRBV3-1
TGTGCCAGCAGCCAAGGACAGGGAGGGAACTATGAGCAGTTCTTC
CASSQGQGGNYEQFF
>many|-|TRBJ2-2|TRBV7-9
TGTGCCAGCAGCTTACCAACCAGGGGAAATAACACCGGGGAGCTGTTTTTT
CASSLPTRGNNTGELFF
>many|-|TRBJ2-2|TRBV5-1
TGCGCCAGCAGCTCCGCTAGAGTAGGGACCGGGGAGCTGTTTTTT
CASSSARVGTGELFF
>-|-|TRBJ2-5|TRBV5-1
TGCGCCAGCAGCTTGGATCCAGCGGTGAAAGAGACCCAGTACTTC
CASSLDPAVKETQYF
>many|-|TRBJ2-7|TRBV12-3/TRBV12-4
TGTGCCAGCAGTTTAGGTGGGGGCGGGCAGTACTTC
CASSLGGGGQYF
>-|-|TRBJ2-5|TRBV29-1
TGCAGCGTTGAAGAGAGGGAATCGGAGACCCAGTACTTC
CSVEERESETQYF
>few|TRBD1|TRBJ1-6|TRBV6-1
TGTGCCAGCAGTGCCCCCGGACAGGGAATTTCACCCCTCCACTTT
CASSAPGQGISPLHF
>-|TRBD2|TRBJ2-7|TRBV20-1
TGCAGTGCTACCTTAGCGGGTGGGGACGAGCAGTACTTC
CSATLAGGDEQYF
>-|-|TRBJ1-2|TRBV20-1
TGCAGTGCTAGAGGAATCTCTAGGGCCCTTAACTATGGCTACACCTTC
CSARGISRALNYGYTF
>few|-|TRBJ1-2|TRBV24-1
TGTGCCACCAGCAGAGACAGTAACTATGGCTACACCTTC
CATSRDSNYGYTF
>-|-|TRBJ2-5|TRBV2
TGTGCCAGCAGCGAAAACAGGGAATTAGAGACCCAGTACTTC
CASSENRELETQYF
>many|TRBD1|TRBJ1-1|TRBV7-9
TGTGCCAGCAGACCAAAGGTGCAGGGGGCCGTGAACACTGAAGCTTTCTTT
CASRPKVQGAVNTEAFF
>-|-|TRBJ1-2|TRBV5-6
TGTGCCAGCAGCTCAAGACCGACAAGGAACTATGGCTACACCTTC
CASSSRPTRNYGYTF
>-|TRBD1|TRBJ1-1|TRBV5-6
TGTGCCAGCAGCTTGGAAGGGACAGGGGGGACTGAAGCTTTCTTT
CASSLEGTGGTEAFF
>few|-|TRBJ1-4|TRBV29-1
TGCAGCGTGGGCCAGGCCTTTAATGAAAAACTGTTTTTT
CSVGQAFNEKLFF
>many|-|TRBJ2-7|TRBV6-1
TGTGCCAGCCGAAAAGGGATGGTCTACGAGCAGTACTTC
CASRKGMVYEQYF
>few|TRBD1|TRBJ2-2|TRBV20-1
TGCAGTGCCATGGGACAGGAAAACACCGGGGAGCTGTTTTTT
CSAMGQENTGELFF
>-|-|TRBJ2-1|TRBV5-1
TGCGCCAGCAGCTTGGGGGAGAGGCGCCAAAGCTCCTACAATGAGCAGTTCTTC
CASSLGERRQSSYNEQFF
>-|-|TRBJ1-2|TRBV12-3/TRBV12-4
TGTGCCAGCAGCAAAAGGGGACGTGGCTACACCTTC
CASSKRGRGYTF
>few|TRBD2|TRBJ2-3|TRBV11-1
TGTGCCAGCAGCTTAGGCAGCGGGGGGGTACCCAGCACAGATACGCAGTATTTT
CASSLGSGGVPSTDTQYF
>many|TRBD2|TRBJ2-7|TRBV5-1
TGCGCCAGCGGCTCGAGGGCTAGCGGGGACGAGCAGTACTTC
CASGSRASGDEQYF
>few|TRBD2|TRBJ2-5|TRBV2
TGTGCCAGCAAGGAGCGGGGGGCGGAGACCCAGTACTTC
CASKERGAETQYF